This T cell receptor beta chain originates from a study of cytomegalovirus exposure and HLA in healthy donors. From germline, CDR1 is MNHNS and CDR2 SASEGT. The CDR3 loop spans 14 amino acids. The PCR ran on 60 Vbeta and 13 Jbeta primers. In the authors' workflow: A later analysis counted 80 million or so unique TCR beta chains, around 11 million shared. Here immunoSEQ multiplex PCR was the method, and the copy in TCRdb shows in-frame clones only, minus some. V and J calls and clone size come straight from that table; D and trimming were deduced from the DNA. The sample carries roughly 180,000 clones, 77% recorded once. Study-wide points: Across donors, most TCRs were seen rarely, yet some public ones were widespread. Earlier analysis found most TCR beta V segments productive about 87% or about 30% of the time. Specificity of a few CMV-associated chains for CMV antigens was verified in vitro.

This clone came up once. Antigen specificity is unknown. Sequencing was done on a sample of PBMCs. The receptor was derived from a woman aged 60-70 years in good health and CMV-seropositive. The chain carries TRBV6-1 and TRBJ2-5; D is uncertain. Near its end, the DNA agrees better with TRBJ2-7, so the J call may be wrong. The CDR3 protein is CASSQTWGSYEQYF. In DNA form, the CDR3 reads TGTGCCAGCAGTCAAACGTGGGGCTCCTACGAGCAGTACTTC.